Listed here are 32 T cell receptor beta chains from one sample, sequenced in a study of response to subunit inactivated influenza vaccine. TCRdb fed the RT-PCR reads into MiXCR, producing one record per CDR3 protein. The sample includes 530,000 or so distinct CDR3 sequences, 14% seen only once; the top ten take roughly 11%. The sequences come from PBMCs from blood, collected approximately 12 days after vaccination. Receptors were obtained from a man aged 50-59 years who received an inactivated influenza vaccine.

This chain connects TRBV29-1 to TRBJ1-1; 9 nucleotides align to TRBD1. CDR1 is SQVTM, CDR2 ANQGSEA, per germline. V shed 6 bases, J shed 4 bases, and the junction held 6 bases outside the gene matches. The CDR3 extends over 13 amino acids. The CDR3 protein is CSVIQGARTEAFF. DNA for the CDR3: TGCAGCGTAATACAGGGGGCGCGCACTGAAGCTTTCTTT.

In its sample, this clonotype was seen many times. The chain joins TRBV6-5 to TRBJ1-1, with no clear D. CDR1 and CDR2 from the germline V gene are MNHEY and SVGAGI. The CDR3 consists of 15 residues. V was pared by 2 bases and J by 1 base, with 11 bases between. CDR3 residues: CASSYSHRANTEAFF. The CDR3 nucleotides are TGTGCCAGCAGTTACAGTCACAGAGCGAACACTGAAGCTTTCTTT.

This clonotype has just a few counts. The chain combines TRBV20-1 with TRBJ2-1; D remains ambiguous. This CDR3 spans 14 amino acids. The germline CDR1 and CDR2 sequences are DFQATT and SNEGSKA (reference sequence). Trimming removed 5 bases at V and 2 bases at J, with 13 bases between. The CDR3: CSASDPAPYNEQFF. Written as DNA, the CDR3 is TGCAGTGCTTCAGATCCCGCGCCCTACAATGAGCAGTTCTTC.

This clonotype was counted ten times or more. The J gene is TRBJ1-1, the V gene TRBV12-3 or TRBV12-4, with D possibly matching TRBD1 (5 bases). Trimming left V 5 bases short and J 0 bases short, with 10 bases between. The CDR3 spans 14 residues. CDR3 in DNA: TGTGCCAGCAGTATAGGACACATGAACACTGAAGCTTTCTTT. It specifies CASSIGHMNTEAFF.

CDR3 coding DNA: TGTGCCAGCAGCCATTTTACAGGGAACTATGGCTACACCTTC. It encodes CASSHFTGNYGYTF. The V and J genes are TRBV11-2 and TRBJ1-2; tentatively, D is TRBD1 (6 bases). The CDR3 runs 14 residues. Germline V gene data show CDR1 as SGHAT and CDR2 as FQNNGV. The V gene lost 5 bases and the J gene lost 2 bases, with 12 bases spanning the gap.

The J gene is TRBJ1-3, the V gene TRBV7-9; no firm D call. CDR1 and CDR2 (germline): SEHNR, FQNEAQ (reference sequence). The CDR3 loop spans 15 amino acids. Trimming removed 4 bases from V and 4 bases from J, with 14 bases in between. The CDR3 here is CASSYPLRAGNTIYF. CDR3 bases: TGTGCCAGCAGCTACCCCTTGAGGGCAGGAAACACCATATATTTT. The entire variable domain, with the rest obtained from reference TRBV7-9 and TRBJ1-3, is as follows: DTGVSQNPRHKITKRGQNVTFRCDPISEHNRLYWYRQTLGQGPEFLTYFQNEAQLEKSRLLSDRFSAERPKGSFSTLEIQRTEQGDSAMYLCASSYPLRAGNTIYFGEGSWLTVV.

The chain links TRBV6-1 to TRBJ1-1; 7 bases map to TRBD1. CDR1 is MNHNS and CDR2 is SASEGT in the germline V gene. V trimming: 8 bases; J trimming: 5 bases; junction bases outside the gene matches: 14. This CDR3 is built from 15 residues. For the CDR3, the DNA is TGTGCCAGCCAACGTACCAGGGGGATCGGAACTGAAGCTTTCTTT. Protein sequence: CASQRTRGIGTEAFF.

The gene calls are TRBV27 and TRBJ2-3; D may be TRBD2 (7 bases). CDR1 is MNHEY and CDR2 is SMNVEV in the germline V gene (reference sequence). V was shortened by 4 bases and J by 6 bases, with 14 bases between the two germline ends. This CDR3 spans 14 amino acids. The CDR3 region is CASSSGGSWDTQYF. The CDR3 DNA reads as TGTGCCAGCAGTTCGGGGGGCTCCTGGGATACGCAGTATTTT.

This clonotype came up many times. V is TRBV3-1 and J is TRBJ1-1; 8 bases are shared with TRBD1. The germline CDR1 and CDR2 sequences are LGHDT and YNNKEL (reference sequence). V gave up 6 bases and J gave up 2 bases; unmatched junction bases: 5. CDR3 length equals 14 residues. CDR3 protein: CASSPGQANTEAFF. The CDR3 nucleotides are TGTGCCAGCAGTCCGGGACAGGCAAACACTGAAGCTTTCTTT.

In this sample, this clonotype turned up many times. The chain joins TRBV4-3 to TRBJ1-1; no clear D gene. Trimming left V 4 bases short and J 1 base short, with 7 bases between. This CDR3 spans 13 amino acids. Germline CDR1 LGHNA, CDR2 YSLEER. The CDR3 region has the DNA TGCGCCAGCAGCCGGCTAGGGAACACTGAAGCTTTCTTT. Its protein is CASSRLGNTEAFF.

This clonotype was observed a handful of times. The genes are TRBV4-1 and TRBJ2-3, with D tentatively TRBD1 or TRBD2 (5 bases each). Trimming pared 1 base from V and 4 bases from J, leaving 21 bases between. The germline V gene has CDR1 MGHRA and CDR2 YSYEKL. CDR3 length: 18 residues. The CDR3 sequence: CASSQGGRGGFVSDTQYF. Written as DNA, the CDR3 is TGCGCCAGCAGCCAAGGGGGTCGTGGGGGTTTTGTTTCAGATACGCAGTATTTT.

This clonotype was seen a handful of times. V gene TRBV5-1 combines with J gene TRBJ1-6, with D unresolved. The V end was cut by 5 bases, the J end by 6 bases, with 12 bases between. CDR3 length equals 14 residues. Germline V gives CDR1 SGHRS, CDR2 YFSETQ. DNA of the CDR3: TGCGCCAGCAGTCTGGATGGGATTAATTCACCCCTCCACTTT. Translating gives CASSLDGINSPLHF.

This clonotype was counted at least ten times. The V and J genes are TRBV18 and TRBJ1-1; no definite D call. Germline V gene lookup returns CDR1 KGHSH and CDR2 LQKENI. The V and J ends lost 3 bases and 1 base respectively, with 9 bases between them. The length of the CDR3 is 14 residues. The CDR3 DNA is TGTGCCAGCTCACCTATTTCGGAGAACACTGAAGCTTTCTTT. Translated: CASSPISENTEAFF.

This clonotype was observed a handful of times. This chain connects TRBV15 to TRBJ2-3; TRBD2 matches at 9 bases. The CDR3 spans 16 residues. V shed 1 base, J shed 8 bases, and the junction held 10 bases outside the gene matches. The germline CDR1 and CDR2 sequences are LNHNV and YYDKDF (reference sequence). The CDR3 bases are TGTGCCACCAGCAGAGCTGGAGTAGCGGGAGCGAGTACGCAGTATTTT. Its protein product is CATSRAGVAGASTQYF.

This clonotype was counted a few times. The chain couples TRBV5-1 to TRBJ1-5; D is unresolved. The CDR3 has 15 amino acids. Germline CDR1 reads SGHRS; CDR2 reads YFSETQ. Trimming took 0 bases from V and 4 from J, leaving 11 bases between them. CDR3 DNA: TGCGCCAGCAGCTTGGACGGACGGAATAATCAGCCCCAGCATTTT. Protein sequence: CASSLDGRNNQPQHF.

J is TRBJ1-1 and V is TRBV5-5; D remains ambiguous. The V end lost 4 bases, the J end lost 1 base, and 17 bases lay between the germline ends. This CDR3 region has 16 residues. Germline lookup yields CDR1 SGHKS and CDR2 YYEKEE (reference sequence). The CDR3 DNA reads as TGTGCCAGCAGCCCTGGTCCGGGTGAGGGGAACACTGAAGCTTTCTTT. Translating gives CASSPGPGEGNTEAFF.

The chain carries TRBV4-2 and TRBJ2-7; the D gene is possibly TRBD1 (5 bases). This CDR3 spans 13 amino acids. Germline CDR1 reads LGHNA; CDR2 reads YNFKEQ. The V end was cut by 6 bases, the J end by 6 bases, with 15 bases between. The chain's CDR3 is CASSSGPASEQYF. The DNA of the CDR3 is TGTGCCAGCAGTTCAGGGCCCGCCAGCGAGCAGTACTTC.

The chain uses TRBV10-3 and TRBJ1-4, with D perhaps matching TRBD1 (5 bases). This CDR3 is built from 15 residues. Looked up from germline, CDR1 is ENHRY and CDR2 is SYGVKD. The V gene lost 3 bases and the J gene lost 5 bases, with 13 bases spanning the gap. The CDR3 here is CAISDPGRQNEKLFF. CDR3 bases: TGTGCCATCAGTGATCCGGGACGGCAGAATGAAAAACTGTTTTTT.

The chain employs TRBV6-1 and TRBJ2-1; possible D gene TRBD2, 5 bases. Trimming pared 7 bases from V and 0 bases from J, leaving 10 bases between. This CDR3 region has 14 residues. CDR1 is MNHNS and CDR2 is SASEGT in the germline V gene. This CDR3 is CASKRDSSYNEQFF. As DNA, the CDR3 is TGTGCCAGCAAGAGGGATAGCTCCTACAATGAGCAGTTCTTC.

The chain uses TRBV3-1 and TRBJ2-1, with D unresolved. This CDR3 comprises 16 residues. The germline gives CDR1 LGHDT, CDR2 YNNKEL (reference sequence). Trimming shortened V by 1 base and J by 4 bases, and 14 bases separated the two germline ends. In DNA form, the CDR3 reads TGTGCCAGCAGCCAAGCACACCAGCTTAGGTACAATGAGCAGTTCTTC. Protein: CASSQAHQLRYNEQFF.

The chain links TRBV28 to TRBJ1-5; 8 bases fit TRBD1. Germline-derived CDR1 and CDR2 are MDHEN and SYDVKM. The CDR3 runs 17 residues. With V trimmed by 6 bases and J by 0 bases, 10 bases remained unmatched. The CDR3 sequence: CASRYQWTGHSNQPQHF. The CDR3 nucleotides read TGTGCCAGCAGGTACCAATGGACAGGGCATAGCAATCAGCCCCAGCATTTT.

The chain uses TRBV20-1 and TRBJ2-3, with a possible D match to TRBD2 (5 bases). Germline loops: CDR1 DFQATT, CDR2 SNEGSKA (reference sequence). V was clipped by 3 bases and J by 9 bases, with 13 bases between them. CDR3 length: 12 residues. The CDR3 region has the DNA TGCAGTGCTAGGAGGGAAGTTGGGACGCAGTATTTT. This sequence encodes CSARREVGTQYF.

This clonotype was seen repeatedly, ten times or more. The rearrangement joins TRBV12-3 or TRBV12-4 to TRBJ2-5; D remains ambiguous. Trimming shortened V by 8 bases and J by 2 bases, and 12 bases separated the two germline ends. The CDR3 runs to 13 residues. The CDR3 DNA follows: TGTGCCAGCCGAGCAAACGTACAAGAGACCCAGTACTTC. Its protein product is CASRANVQETQYF.

The genes are TRBV29-1 and TRBJ2-7; 8 nucleotides align to TRBD1. The CDR3 totals 15 residues. From germline, CDR1 is SQVTM and CDR2 ANQGSEA. V lost 7 bases, J lost 0 bases, and 11 bases stayed unmatched. The CDR3 is CSGRGTGSNSYEQYF. The CDR3 bases are TGCAGCGGTCGAGGGACAGGATCAAACTCCTACGAGCAGTACTTC.

This clonotype was found a few times. The rearrangement uses TRBV5-1 and TRBJ2-3; tentative D call: TRBD1 (6 bases). The CDR3 is 16 residues long. Germline values: CDR1 SGHRS, CDR2 YFSETQ. The V end lost 0 bases, the J end lost 3 bases, and 14 bases lay between the germline ends. DNA for the CDR3: TGCGCCAGCAGCTTGGGTGGGGGCGCTTGGACAGATACGCAGTATTTT. It yields the protein CASSLGGGAWTDTQYF. The full variable domain, rest sourced from reference TRBV5-1 and TRBJ2-3, is KAGVTQTPRYLIKTRGQQVTLSCSPISGHRSVSWYQQTPGQGLQFLFEYFSETQRNKGNFPGRFSGRQFSNSRSEMNVSTLELGDSALYLCASSLGGGAWTDTQYFGPGTRLTVL.

CDR3: CASSQAPGGEKLFF. In DNA, the CDR3 is TGTGCCAGCAGCCAAGCCCCGGGGGGTGAAAAACTGTTTTTT. This sequence joins TRBV3-1 and TRBJ1-4; a possible D gene is TRBD1 (5 bases). Germline CDR1 LGHDT, CDR2 YNNKEL (reference sequence). V lost 1 base, J lost 7 bases, and 10 bases lay in between. The CDR3 consists of 14 residues.

The chain uses TRBV7-2 and TRBJ2-5; 8 nucleotides match TRBD1. The germline CDR1 and CDR2 sequences are SGHTA and FQGNSA. This CDR3 comprises 12 residues. V shed 5 bases, J shed 10 bases, and the junction held 6 bases outside the gene matches. Here the CDR3 reads CASSRPGQGQYF. DNA of the CDR3: TGTGCCAGCAGCCGACCCGGACAGGGCCAGTACTTC.

The V and J genes are TRBV10-3 and TRBJ2-1; D ambiguous. The CDR3 is made up of 16 amino acids. The V end lost 6 bases, the J end lost 5 bases, and 20 bases lay between the germline ends. The germline V gene has CDR1 ENHRY and CDR2 SYGVKD. CDR3 amino acids: CAISGTVESLNNEQFF. For the CDR3, the DNA is TGTGCCATCAGCGGAACGGTCGAGAGTTTAAACAATGAGCAGTTCTTC.

This sequence joins TRBV2 and TRBJ1-5; D is unclear. The CDR3 is 14 amino acids. Trimming left V 6 bases short and J 7 bases short, with 16 bases between. Germline V gene data show CDR1 as SNHLY and CDR2 as FYNNEI. The CDR3 spells CASRVPGLRQPQHF. The CDR3, as DNA: TGTGCCAGCAGGGTCCCCGGGTTGAGACAGCCCCAGCATTTT.

The chain uses TRBV29-1 and TRBJ2-3; 7 nucleotides line up with TRBD2. J lost 1 base, V lost 1 base, and 8 bases had no gene match. The length of the CDR3 is 16 residues. Germline V gene sequence: CDR1 SQVTM, CDR2 ANQGSEA. The chain's CDR3 is CSVEVSSSGRTDTQYF. CDR3 bases: TGCAGCGTTGAAGTCTCTTCTAGCGGACGCACAGATACGCAGTATTTT.

This chain uses TRBV18 with TRBJ1-5; D unresolved. The CDR3 runs 16 residues. Germline V gene lookup returns CDR1 KGHSH and CDR2 LQKENI. V lost 2 bases and J lost 1, with 12 bases in between. In nucleotides, the CDR3 is TGTGCCAGCTCACCAAGCGTCGTCGACAGCAATCAGCCCCAGCATTTT. It specifies CASSPSVVDSNQPQHF.

The chain recombines TRBV25-1 with TRBJ2-1; 7 bases fit TRBD1. V was pared by 6 bases and J by 8 bases, with 1 base of the junction left unmatched. The CDR3 has 11 amino acids. The germline CDR1 and CDR2 sequences are MGHDK and SYGVNS. For the CDR3, the DNA is TGTGCCAGCAGCACAGGGGATGAGCAGTTCTTC. It encodes CASSTGDEQFF.